This T cell receptor (beta chain) came from a study of early T cells in non-severe SARS-CoV-2 infection. This clonotype appeared a few times. The CDR3 runs 15 residues. The ends lost 6 bases at V and 2 bases at J; junction bases unmatched: 5. MiXCR, applied by TCRdb to the 5' RACE reads, yields one record per CDR3 protein. The profile shows nearly 70,000 distinct CDR3 sequences, 4% to 6% of them singletons. The chain employs TRBV12-3 or TRBV12-4 and TRBJ2-7, with TRBD2 identical over 12 bases. The receptor comes from an adult who was a healthcare worker with PCR-confirmed SARS-CoV-2 infection or an uninfected control (not recorded which). The donor label of this sample is uncertain. Sequenced material: whole blood, taken at baseline. DNA of the CDR3: TGTGCCAGCAGCACTAGCGGGGGGCAAGCCTACGAGCAGTACTTC. Translation gives CASSTSGGQAYEQYF.